This T cell receptor (beta chain) was recovered during a study of OX40 agonist ivuxolimab in advanced cancers. Study-level background: Patients were infused with ivuxolimab every 2 weeks at 0.01 to 10 mg/kg.

The CDR3 extends over 17 amino acids. The trim removed 5 bases at V and 5 bases at J, leaving 10 bases unmatched. Germline CDR1 reads SGHAT; CDR2 reads FQNNGV. General study results and limits: CD4+ T cells averaged fewer expanded clones than CD8+ T cells. Low normalized T-cell clonal expansion was additionally recorded for some nonresponders.

Sequenced by immunoSEQ multiplex PCR; TCRdb stores in-frame clones only, minus some. The data hold about 49,000 clones, with 85% observed a single time. This clone was counted between two and nine times. The antigen remains undetermined. The input for sequencing was CD4+ or CD8+ T cells sorted from blood, taken in a trial of the OX40 agonist ivuxolimab. This sequence originates from an adult with an advanced solid tumor such as melanoma, head and neck, liver or kidney cancer. The chain joins TRBV11-2 to TRBJ2-5; TRBD2 aligns across 14 bases. In DNA, the CDR3 is TGTGCCAGCAGCCTCGGACTAGCGGGGGGCGGTGGGGAGACCCAGTACTTC. Encoded protein: CASSLGLAGGGGETQYF.